This TCR beta chain stems from a study of human T cells and chemical hapten exposure. As for the study in general: Upper inner arm skin measuring approximately 2 cm by approximately 2 cm received 2% DPC for sensitization. Study-level findings and limits: No shift was seen in TCRs above 1 in 1000 frequency with DPC sensitization.

Time point in this sample: patch test 1, 2 weeks after DPC sensitization. The treatment here: therapeutic diphenylcyclopropenone sensitization with weekly scalp DPC. At patch-test visits, sampling came before the patch test. Unique molecular identifiers were linked by the library to individual cDNA molecules. TCRdb analysed the RACE reads with MiXCR anew, one entry per CDR3 protein. Among fewer than 500,000 distinct CDR3 sequences listed, 4.8% were seen once. The CDR3 runs to 16 residues. The V end lost 5 bases, the J end lost 2 bases, and 19 bases lay between the germline ends. Germline assignment: CDR1 SGHRS and CDR2 YFSETQ. About this clonotype: Its specificity is unknown.

This chain uses TRBV5-1 with TRBJ1-1; D remains unclear. The material was whole blood, obtained in connection with sensitization to the hapten diphenylcyclopropenone (DPC). The origin of this receptor is a woman aged 50 to 65 with alopecia areata. Some clones in this sample may be carry-over from other donors' samples. The CDR3 region is CASSRAPEKKNTEAFF. The CDR3 DNA follows: TGCGCCAGCAGTAGGGCTCCGGAGAAGAAAAACACTGAAGCTTTCTTT.